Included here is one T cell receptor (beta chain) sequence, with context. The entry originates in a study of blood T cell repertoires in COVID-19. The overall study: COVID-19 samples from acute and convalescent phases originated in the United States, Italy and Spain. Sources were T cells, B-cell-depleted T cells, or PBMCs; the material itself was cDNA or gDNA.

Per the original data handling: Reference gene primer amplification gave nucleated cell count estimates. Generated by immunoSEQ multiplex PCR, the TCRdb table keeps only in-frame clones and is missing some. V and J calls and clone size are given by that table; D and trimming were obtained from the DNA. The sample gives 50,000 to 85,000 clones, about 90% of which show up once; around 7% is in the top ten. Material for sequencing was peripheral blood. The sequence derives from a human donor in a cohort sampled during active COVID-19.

CDR3 amino acids: CASSFVQGAGANVLTF. CDR3 in DNA: TGCGCCAGCAGCTTTGTACAGGGAGCTGGGGCCAACGTCCTGACTTTC. The J gene is TRBJ2-6, the V gene TRBV5-1; D is possibly TRBD1 (6 bases). The V end lost 2 bases, the J end lost 2 bases, and 11 bases lay between the germline ends. Germline CDR1 is SGHRS and CDR2 is YFSETQ. The CDR3 has 16 amino acids.